The clone carrying this TCR beta chain was found once. Source study methods: The authors estimated nucleated cell counts from reference gene primer amplification. Sequencing used immunoSEQ multiplex PCR; TCRdb keeps in-frame clones, though not all of them. V and J calls and clone size come straight from that table; D and trimming were deduced from the DNA. This sample has around 260,000 clones; around nine tenths occur once, and the top ten carry 0.7% to 0.9%. Germline V lookup: CDR1 DFQATT, CDR2 SNEGSKA (reference sequence). The CDR3 length is 14 residues. Deletions cut 3 bases from V and 6 bases from J, with 14 bases between. These data come from a study of blood T cell repertoires in COVID-19. Overall study: Collection of acute and convalescent COVID-19 samples took place in the United States, Italy and Spain. T cells, B-cell-depleted T cells, or PBMCs supplied cDNA or gDNA.

This clonotype originated in a young man with acute or convalescent COVID-19. Specimen: peripheral blood. The chain uses TRBV20-1 and TRBJ2-2; TRBD2 is a possible D gene (7 bases). CDR3 sequence (DNA): TGCAGTGCTAGTTCCGGGGGGCGGGCCGGGGAGCTGTTTTTT. Its protein product is CSASSGGRAGELFF.